The source of this TCR beta chain is a study of shared clonotypes between healthy human individuals. Study-wide findings and caveats: Sampling included only blood; tissue repertoires likely differ.

A remark on this clone: Its antigen is currently unknown.

In the naive CD8 group, cells lacked CD45RO and were positively selected for CCR7, so terminally differentiated effector memory CD45RA+ cells were left out. Each of the donors was a healthy adult who was HIV-negative and had not had a recent acute infection or vaccination. Using immunoSEQ multiplex PCR, the repertoire was profiled, and TCRdb retains in-frame clones only, with some absent. The sample includes nearly 600,000 clones, around 95% seen only once; the top ten take around 0.11%. Specimen: naive CD8+ T cells sorted from blood. This sequence originates from a woman in her 30s in good health.

For the CDR3, the DNA is TGTGCCAGCAGCCCACTCGAGGGGTTCCAAGAGACCCAGTACTTC. This gives the protein CASSPLEGFQETQYF. The gene calls are TRBV27 and TRBJ2-5, with D perhaps TRBD1 or TRBD2 (5 bases each). CDR3 length equals 15 residues. Germline V gives CDR1 MNHEY, CDR2 SMNVEV (reference sequence). Trimming took 6 bases from V and 1 from J, leaving 15 bases between them.